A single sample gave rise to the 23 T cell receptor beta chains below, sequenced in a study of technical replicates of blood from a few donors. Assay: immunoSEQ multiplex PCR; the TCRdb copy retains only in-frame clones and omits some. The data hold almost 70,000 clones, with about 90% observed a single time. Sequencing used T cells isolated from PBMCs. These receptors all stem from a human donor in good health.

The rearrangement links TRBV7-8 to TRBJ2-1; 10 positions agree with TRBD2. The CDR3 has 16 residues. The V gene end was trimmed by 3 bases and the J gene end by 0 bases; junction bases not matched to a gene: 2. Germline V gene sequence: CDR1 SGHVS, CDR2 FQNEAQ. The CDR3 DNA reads TGTGCCAGCAGCTTGCTAGCGGGAGTCTCCTACAATGAGCAGTTCTTC. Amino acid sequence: CASSLLAGVSYNEQFF. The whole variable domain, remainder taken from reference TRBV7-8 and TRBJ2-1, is GAGVSQSPRYKVAKRGQDVALRCDPISGHVSLFWYQQALGQGPEFLTYFQNEAQLDKSGLPSDRFFAERPEGSVSTLKIQRTQQEDSAVYLCASSLLAGVSYNEQFFGPGTRLTVL.

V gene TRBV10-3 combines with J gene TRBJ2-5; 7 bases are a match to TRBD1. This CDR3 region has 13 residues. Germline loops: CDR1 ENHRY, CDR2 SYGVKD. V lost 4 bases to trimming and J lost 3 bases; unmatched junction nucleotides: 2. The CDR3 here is CAISGGQKETQYF. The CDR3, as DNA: TGTGCCATCAGTGGGGGACAGAAAGAGACCCAGTACTTC.

The CDR3 coding sequence is TGTGCCAGCAGTTACGTCCAGAACACTGAAGCTTTCTTT. It specifies CASSYVQNTEAFF. The J gene is TRBJ1-1, the V gene TRBV6-5, with unresolved D. The CDR3 sequence is 13 residues long. Germline CDR1 MNHEY, CDR2 SVGAGI. Deletions cut 2 bases from V and 1 base from J, with 5 bases between.

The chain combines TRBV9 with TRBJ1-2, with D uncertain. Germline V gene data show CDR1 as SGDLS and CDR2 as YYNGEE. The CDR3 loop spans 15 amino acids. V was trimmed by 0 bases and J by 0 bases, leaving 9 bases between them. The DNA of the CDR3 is TGTGCCAGCAGCGTAGGCGGCAGCCCTAACTATGGCTACACCTTC. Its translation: CASSVGGSPNYGYTF.

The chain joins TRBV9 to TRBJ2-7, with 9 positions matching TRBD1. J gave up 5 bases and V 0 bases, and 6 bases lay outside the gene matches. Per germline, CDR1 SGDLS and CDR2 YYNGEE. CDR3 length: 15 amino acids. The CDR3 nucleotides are TGTGCCAGCAGCGTAGGGGGGACAGGGACGGACGAGCAGTACTTC. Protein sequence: CASSVGGTGTDEQYF.

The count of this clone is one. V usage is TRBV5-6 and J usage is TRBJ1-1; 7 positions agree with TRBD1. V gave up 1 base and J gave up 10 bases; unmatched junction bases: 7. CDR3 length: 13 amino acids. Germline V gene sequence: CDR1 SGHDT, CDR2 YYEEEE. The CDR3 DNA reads TGTGCCAGCAGCTTGAGGGGCGCAGGGGGAGCTTTCTTT. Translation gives CASSLRGAGGAFF.

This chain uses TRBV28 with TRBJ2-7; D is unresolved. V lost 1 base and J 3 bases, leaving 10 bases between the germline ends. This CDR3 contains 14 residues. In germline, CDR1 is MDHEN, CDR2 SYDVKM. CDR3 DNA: TGTGCCAGCAGTTTATCCGGAGTAAACTACGAGCAGTACTTC. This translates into CASSLSGVNYEQYF.

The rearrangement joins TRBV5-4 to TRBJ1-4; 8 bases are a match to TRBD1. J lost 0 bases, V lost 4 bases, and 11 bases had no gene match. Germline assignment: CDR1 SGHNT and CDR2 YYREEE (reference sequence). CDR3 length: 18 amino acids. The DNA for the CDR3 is TGTGCCAGCAGCGCCTCCGGGACAGGTGTGTCAACTAATGAAAAACTGTTTTTT. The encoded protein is CASSASGTGVSTNEKLFF.

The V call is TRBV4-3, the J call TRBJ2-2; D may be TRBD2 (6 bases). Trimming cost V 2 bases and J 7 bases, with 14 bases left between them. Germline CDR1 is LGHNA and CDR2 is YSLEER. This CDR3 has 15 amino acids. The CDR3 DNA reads TGCGCCAGCAGCCAAAGATGGAGGGTAGGCGGGGAGCTGTTTTTT. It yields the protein CASSQRWRVGGELFF.

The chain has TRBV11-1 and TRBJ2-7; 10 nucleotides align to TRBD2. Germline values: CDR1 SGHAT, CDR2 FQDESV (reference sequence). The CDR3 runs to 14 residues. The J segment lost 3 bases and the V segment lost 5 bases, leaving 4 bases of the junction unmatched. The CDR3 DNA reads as TGTGCCAGCAGCAAAACTAGCGGGATCTACGAGCAGTACTTC. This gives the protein CASSKTSGIYEQYF.

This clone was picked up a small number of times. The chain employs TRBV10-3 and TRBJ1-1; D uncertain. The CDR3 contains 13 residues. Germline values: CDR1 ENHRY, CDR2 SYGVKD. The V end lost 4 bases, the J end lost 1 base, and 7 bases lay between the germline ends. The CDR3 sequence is CAISVRENTEAFF. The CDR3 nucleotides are TGTGCCATCAGTGTCCGGGAGAACACTGAAGCTTTCTTT.

This CDR3 reads CASSERGRDTEAFF. CDR3 nucleotides: TGTGCCAGCAGCGAGAGAGGGAGGGACACTGAAGCTTTCTTT. The genes are TRBV7-3 and TRBJ1-1; D uncertain. This CDR3 has 14 amino acids. The ends were cut back, 5 bases at V and 3 bases at J, with 13 bases in the middle. CDR1 SGHTA and CDR2 FQGTGA come from the germline V gene.

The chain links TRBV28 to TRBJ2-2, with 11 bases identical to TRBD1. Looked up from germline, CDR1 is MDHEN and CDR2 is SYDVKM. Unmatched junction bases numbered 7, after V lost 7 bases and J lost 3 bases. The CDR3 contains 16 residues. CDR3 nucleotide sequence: TGTGCCAGCACGGACAGGGGGCGACCCTACACCGGGGAGCTGTTTTTT. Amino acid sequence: CASTDRGRPYTGELFF.

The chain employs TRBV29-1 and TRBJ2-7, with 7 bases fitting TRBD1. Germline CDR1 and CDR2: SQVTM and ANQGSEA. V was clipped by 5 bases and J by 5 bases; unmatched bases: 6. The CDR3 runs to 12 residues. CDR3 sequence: CSVRNQGDEQYF. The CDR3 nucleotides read TGCAGCGTTCGCAACCAGGGGGACGAGCAGTACTTC.

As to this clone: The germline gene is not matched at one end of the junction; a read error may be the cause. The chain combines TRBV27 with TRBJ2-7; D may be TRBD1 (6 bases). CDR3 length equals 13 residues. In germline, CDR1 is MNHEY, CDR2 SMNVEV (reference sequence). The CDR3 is CASSPEQGRLGNF. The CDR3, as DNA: TGTGCCAGCAGTCCGGAACAGGGTAGGCTGGGTAACTTC.

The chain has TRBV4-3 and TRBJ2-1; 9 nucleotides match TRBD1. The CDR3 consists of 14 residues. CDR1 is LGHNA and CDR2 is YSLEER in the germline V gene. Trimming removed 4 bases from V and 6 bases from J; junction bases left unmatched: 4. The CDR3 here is CASSPGTGSNEQFF. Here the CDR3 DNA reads TGCGCCAGCAGCCCTGGGACAGGGAGCAATGAGCAGTTCTTC.

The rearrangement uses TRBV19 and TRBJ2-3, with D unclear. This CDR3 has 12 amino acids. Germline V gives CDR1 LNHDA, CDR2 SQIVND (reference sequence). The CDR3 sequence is CPTQVTTDTQYF. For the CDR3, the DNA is TGTCCGACTCAAGTGACCACAGATACGCAGTATTTT.

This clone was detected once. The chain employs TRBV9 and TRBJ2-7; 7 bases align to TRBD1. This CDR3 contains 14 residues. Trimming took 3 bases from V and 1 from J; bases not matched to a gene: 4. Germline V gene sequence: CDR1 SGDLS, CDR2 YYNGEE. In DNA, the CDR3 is TGTGCCAGCAGCGGACAGGGTCGATCCTACGAGCAGTACTTC. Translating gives CASSGQGRSYEQYF.

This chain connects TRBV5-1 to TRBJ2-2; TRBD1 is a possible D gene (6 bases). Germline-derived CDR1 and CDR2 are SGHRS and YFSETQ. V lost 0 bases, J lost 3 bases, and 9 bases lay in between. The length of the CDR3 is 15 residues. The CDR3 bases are TGCGCCAGCAGCTTGGACAGGGTGGACACCGGGGAGCTGTTTTTT. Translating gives CASSLDRVDTGELFF.

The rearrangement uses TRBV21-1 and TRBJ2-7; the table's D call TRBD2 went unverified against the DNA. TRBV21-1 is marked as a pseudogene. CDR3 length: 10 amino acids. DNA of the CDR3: TGTGCCAGCAACTTCTACGAGCAGTACTTC. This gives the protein CASNFYEQYF.

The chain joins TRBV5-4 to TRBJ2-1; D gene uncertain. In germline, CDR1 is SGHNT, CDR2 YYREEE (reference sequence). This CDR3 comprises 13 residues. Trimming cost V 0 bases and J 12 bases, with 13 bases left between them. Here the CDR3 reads CASSLALSSGQFF. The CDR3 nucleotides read TGTGCCAGCAGCTTGGCCTTGTCATCCGGGCAGTTCTTC. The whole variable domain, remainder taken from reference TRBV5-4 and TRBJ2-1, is ETGVTQSPTHLIKTRGQQVTLRCSSQSGHNTVSWYQQALGQGPQFIFQYYREEENGRGNFPPRFSGLQFPNYSSELNVNALELDDSALYLCASSLALSSGQFFGPGTRLTVL.

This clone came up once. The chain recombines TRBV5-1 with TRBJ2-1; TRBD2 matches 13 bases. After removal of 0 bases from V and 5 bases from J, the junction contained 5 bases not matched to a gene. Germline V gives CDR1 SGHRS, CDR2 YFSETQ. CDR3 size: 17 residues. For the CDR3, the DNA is TGCGCCAGCAGCTTGGCCGGACTAGCGGGAGTGAACAATGAGCAGTTCTTC. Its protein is CASSLAGLAGVNNEQFF.

For the CDR3, the DNA is TGCGCCAGCAGTCTTTCTTACACAGATACGCAGTATTTT. Protein product: CASSLSYTDTQYF. The chain uses TRBV4-1 and TRBJ2-3, with D unclear. The CDR3 has 13 amino acids. Per the germline V gene, CDR1 is MGHRA and CDR2 is YSYEKL. Trimming took off 6 bases at V and 2 bases at J, with 9 bases between the two ends.